This T cell receptor (beta chain) is from a study of blood T cell repertoires in COVID-19. About the research overall: Spain, Italy and the United States supplied samples that represented acute and convalescent COVID-19. The analysed material was cDNA or gDNA that came from T cells, B-cell-depleted T cells, or PBMCs.

The CDR3 has 14 amino acids. Trimming stripped 2 bases from V and 8 bases from J, with 13 bases between. Germline CDR1 is MNHNY and CDR2 is SVGAGI (reference sequence). Per the study methods: Nucleated cell counts were estimated from reference gene primer amplification. Sequencing used immunoSEQ multiplex PCR; TCRdb keeps in-frame clones, though not all of them. V and J calls and clone size are those listed in that table; D and trimming were worked out from the DNA. The table shows 140,000 or so clones, with around 80% occurring only once. The rearrangement uses TRBV6-6 and TRBJ1-5; D is ambiguous. The source material was peripheral blood. The origin of this receptor is a woman between 50 and 59 years old with acute or convalescent COVID-19. The CDR3 sequence is CASSYDSVVEPQHF. CDR3 sequence (DNA): TGTGCCAGCAGTTACGACTCGGTCGTAGAGCCCCAGCATTTT.